These T cell receptor beta chains were read from a single sample in a study of cytomegalovirus exposure and HLA in healthy donors. Sequencing used immunoSEQ multiplex PCR; TCRdb keeps in-frame clones, though not all of them. The sample includes 150,000 or so clones, around nine tenths of them seen just once. Sequenced sample: PBMCs. These receptors came from a young man in good health and CMV-seropositive. CDR3s include the opening cysteine and the closing phenylalanine or tryptophan.

J,V,length,CDR3
TRBJ2-7,TRBV10-3,16,CAISTLRDGGAYEQYF
TRBJ2-2,TRBV19,16,CASSIRGPPNTGELFF
TRBJ1-1,TRBV15,15,CATSRKQGAGTEAFF
TRBJ2-7,TRBV7-2,14,CASSLLAGSYEQYF
TRBJ2-7,TRBV5-6,12,CASSSQGGEQYF
TRBJ2-7,TRBV7-6,15,CASSLVSGRSDEQYF
TRBJ2-6,TRBV6-1,16,CASSERSGSGANVLTF
TRBJ2-3,TRBV7-2,15,CASSLGVLAADTQYF
TRBJ1-2,TRBV15,13,CATSGREGYGYTF
TRBJ1-1,TRBV7-2,16,CASSSTARTGNTEAFF
TRBJ1-4,TRBV5-1,16,CASSLSSTGRGEKLFF
TRBJ2-3,TRBV9,12,CASSAGSDTQYF
TRBJ1-3,TRBV14,13,CASSQGGGNTIYF
TRBJ2-1,TRBV7-9,15,CASSLTTSGYNEQFF
TRBJ1-2,TRBV28,12,CASSPSNYGYTF
TRBJ2-7,TRBV29-1,14,CSVRGRLSSYEQYF
TRBJ2-7,TRBV7-8,14,CASSLEATGVEQYF
TRBJ2-7,TRBV2,12,CASGGGWYEQYF
TRBJ2-7,TRBV27,13,CASSLGQPYEQYF
TRBJ1-1,TRBV11-1,11,CASSKGAEAFF
TRBJ2-1,TRBV7-8,15,CASSLRVSSYNEQFF
TRBJ1-3,TRBV7-6,14,CASGTGGSGNTIYF
TRBJ2-7,TRBV14,15,CASSHAGTVVNEQYF
TRBJ2-7,TRBV18,15,CASSPDRGGFHEQYF
TRBJ2-2,TRBV6-4,13,CASRQTVTGELFF
TRBJ2-5,TRBV5-1,16,CASSTGLAGDFETQYF
TRBJ2-7,TRBV25-1,13,CASRAGANSEQYF
TRBJ2-7,TRBV7-6,16,CASSLAPGAGGYEQYF
TRBJ2-1,TRBV25-1,16,CASTTRWVLGVNEQFF
TRBJ1-5,TRBV6-5,13,CASSYSENQPQHF
TRBJ1-6,TRBV30,12,CAFTGSKGGLHF
TRBJ2-2,TRBV2,13,CALTGGDTGELFF
TRBJ2-3,TRBV7-9,19,CASSYQGRGLPRDTDTQYF
TRBJ2-7,TRBV13,12,CASSSRAYEQYF
TRBJ2-1,TRBV25-1,16,CASSSTSGDSYNEQFF
TRBJ1-4,TRBV4-3,14,CASSRTATNEKLFF
TRBJ2-7,TRBV7-6,15,CASSARSGSRYEQYF
TRBJ2-1,TRBV28,16,CASSLAQAGVIDEQFF
TRBJ1-6,TRBV27,15,CASRSGQGYNSPLHF
TRBJ2-1,TRBV18,14,CASSDRDSYNEQFF
TRBJ2-1,TRBV7-2,15,CASSFSGSSYNEQFF
TRBJ1-5,TRBV7-2,16,CASSFRGPGSNQPQHF
TRBJ1-3,TRBV6-6,16,CASSYSRPEVGNTIYF
TRBJ1-6,TRBV29-1,13,CSIRTGSNSPLHF
TRBJ2-7,TRBV19,14,CASSQQGEIGEQYF
TRBJ1-5,TRBV2,15,CASSYLGRGDQPQHF
TRBJ1-1,TRBV5-4,15,CASSLRGGSNTEAFF
TRBJ1-1,TRBV30,12,CAWSIEDTEAFF
TRBJ2-1,TRBV7-3,12,CASSLASGKQFF
TRBJ1-2,TRBV27,13,CASRPPTGRGYTF
TRBJ2-7,TRBV4-3,14,CASSQDSTSGEQYF
TRBJ2-7,TRBV6-5,13,CASTDGSTYEQYF
TRBJ2-1,TRBV4-1,17,CASSQGLAGGPLGEQFF
TRBJ2-1,TRBV14,16,CASSQLTKRGHNEQFF
TRBJ2-3,TRBV11-3,12,CASSLYGGRMYF
TRBJ1-1,TRBV7-9,13,CASSATENTEAFF
TRBJ2-2,TRBV19,14,CASSPTVNTGELFF